Listed below are T cell receptor beta chains from one sample, sequenced in a study of immune heterogeneity within non-small cell lung tumors. TCRdb reprocessed the multiplex PCR reads with MiXCR, giving one entry per CDR3 protein. The sample consists of 1,500 to 2,000 distinct CDR3 sequences, more than 45% of them appearing once. The sample comprised lung tumor tissue. These receptor sequences come from a man aged 60 to 69 with non-small cell lung cancer. The CDR3 runs from the conserved cysteine through the conserved F or W. D genes are given only for firm matches. Part of the rows lack a size; the others show once, few, many or a class for expanded clones.

j_gene	v_gene	d_gene	abundance	CDR3nt	CDR3aa
TRBJ1-2	TRBV5-5	-	few	TGTGCCAGCAGTTCGGACCCAATGGGAGGCTACACCTTC	CASSSDPMGGYTF
TRBJ2-5	TRBV9	TRBD2	-	TGTGCCAGCAGTACTAGCGGGAGAGAGACCCAGTACTTC	CASSTSGRETQYF
TRBJ2-5	TRBV27	TRBD2	-	TGTGCCAGCGGGACTAGCGGGATAAGGGAGACCCAGTACTTC	CASGTSGIRETQYF
TRBJ2-7	TRBV25-1	TRBD1	-	TGTGCCAGCAGTGAATTAGGGGGCGCTTACGAGCAGTACTTC	CASSELGGAYEQYF
TRBJ2-1	TRBV5-6	-	large	TGTGCCAGCAGCTTTCGGCGGGGTGCAAATGAGCAGTTCTTC	CASSFRRGANEQFF
TRBJ2-1	TRBV6-2/TRBV6-3	-	-	TGTGCCAGCAGTGGGCAGGGTACCTACAATGAGCAGTTCTTC	CASSGQGTYNEQFF
TRBJ2-3	TRBV5-1	-	few	TGCGCCAGCAGCTTGTACGGCACAGATACGCAGTATTTT	CASSLYGTDTQYF
TRBJ2-3	TRBV6-1	-	-	TGTGCCAGCACGTCGAGACCAAGTCCAGATACGCAGTATTTT	CASTSRPSPDTQYF
TRBJ2-7	TRBV6-2/TRBV6-3	-	-	TGTGCCAGCAGTGACATTCTTGGGGATCCTACCTACGAGCAGTACTTC	CASSDILGDPTYEQYF
TRBJ1-2	TRBV30	TRBD1	few	TGTGCCTGGAGGGGGGACAGAAGCTATGGCTACACCTTC	CAWRGDRSYGYTF
TRBJ2-1	TRBV24-1	TRBD2	large	TGTGCCACCTCTCCCGGGAGGGCCTCCTACAATGAGCAGTTCTTC	CATSPGRASYNEQFF
TRBJ2-2	TRBV29-1	TRBD2	-	TGCAGCGTTGTTTTCGGGACTAGCGGGAGGGCCGGGAACACCGGGGAGCTGTTTTTT	CSVVFGTSGRAGNTGELFF
TRBJ2-1	TRBV11-3	TRBD2	-	TGTGCCAGCAGCTTAGCGATGACTAGCGGGAGCAATGAGCAGTTCTTC	CASSLAMTSGSNEQFF
TRBJ2-3	TRBV10-3	TRBD2	-	TGTGCCATCAGCCTAAGGACTAGCATCACAGATACGCAGTATTTT	CAISLRTSITDTQYF
TRBJ2-1	TRBV27	-	-	TGTGCCAGCAGTCCCACCTGGACAGCCCACAATGAGCAGTTCTTC	CASSPTWTAHNEQFF
TRBJ1-2	TRBV18	TRBD1	-	TGTGCCAGCTCAACGACGACGGGACAGAGCACCTATGGCTACACCTTC	CASSTTTGQSTYGYTF
TRBJ1-2	TRBV27	-	-	TGTGCCAGCAGCCTAACAGGGTTAGCTAACTATGGCTACACCTTC	CASSLTGLANYGYTF
TRBJ2-2	TRBV19	-	-	TGTGCCAGTAGTGGTGTCGGGGGTCCCGGGGAGCTGTTTTTT	CASSGVGGPGELFF
TRBJ2-5	TRBV28	-	once	TGTGCCAGCAGTTTACCCCGGACCCAAGAGACCCAGTACTTC	CASSLPRTQETQYF
TRBJ2-1	TRBV7-2	TRBD2	-	TGCGGTGGGACTAGCGGGCCCTACAATGAGCGGTTCTTC	CGGTSGPYNERFF
TRBJ1-2	TRBV19	-	large	TGTGCCAGCACCCACCCTGGGGAGTACTATGGCTACACCTTC	CASTHPGEYYGYTF
TRBJ2-1	TRBV27	-	-	TGTGCCAGCAGTTTATATGCTACAAACTACAATGAGCAGTTCTTC	CASSLYATNYNEQFF
TRBJ1-2	TRBV7-2	-	few	TGTGCCAGCAGCTTCGCTGGGGACTCTGGCTACACCTTC	CASSFAGDSGYTF
TRBJ2-2	TRBV6-1	-	-	TGTGCCAGCAGTGACGGGGACACCGGGGAGCTGTTTTTT	CASSDGDTGELFF
TRBJ1-5	TRBV28	TRBD1	few	TGTGCCAGCAGATTGGGACAGGGGAATCGGCAGCCCCAGCATTTT	CASRLGQGNRQPQHF
TRBJ2-3	TRBV11-3	TRBD2	-	TGTGCCAGCAGCCTGGGACTAGCGGGGAGCACAGATACGCAGTATTTT	CASSLGLAGSTDTQYF
TRBJ1-2	TRBV24-1	-	large	TGTGCCACCAGTCAGGGACCGTATCAAGGAGGGGGCTACACCTTC	CATSQGPYQGGGYTF
TRBJ2-2	TRBV12-3/TRBV12-4	-	-	TGTGCCAGCACCGGGGACCCAGCGAACACCGGGGAGCTGTTTTTT	CASTGDPANTGELFF
TRBJ2-1	TRBV20-1	TRBD2	-	TGCAGTGCTAGAGAGGTAGCGGGAGGCTCCTACAATGAGCAGTTCTTC	CSAREVAGGSYNEQFF
TRBJ2-5	TRBV6-1	-	few	TGTGCCGGGGGGGGGCGCGGAGAGACCCAGTACTTC	CAGGGRGETQYF
TRBJ2-5	TRBV10-3	-	-	TGTGCCATCAGTGAGTCTTGGCAGGGTCAAGAGACCCAGTACTTC	CAISESWQGQETQYF
TRBJ1-2	TRBV7-9	-	few	TGTGCCAGCAGCTTAAATGGGGGGTATAACGGCTACACCTTC	CASSLNGGYNGYTF
TRBJ1-5	TRBV29-1	-	-	TGCAGCGTCCTCACCGGCCTGGGAGGTCAGCCCCAGCATTTT	CSVLTGLGGQPQHF
TRBJ2-1	TRBV20-1	-	-	TGCAGTGCTCGCCGCGGAGGTTACAATGAGCAGTTCTTC	CSARRGGYNEQFF
TRBJ2-1	TRBV7-9	TRBD2	few	TGTGCCAGCAGCTTACGACGGGAGGTTGAGCAGTTCTTC	CASSLRREVEQFF
TRBJ2-1	TRBV6-2/TRBV6-3	-	-	TGTGCCTCCATGACGTCAATCTACAATGAGCAGTTCTTC	CASMTSIYNEQFF
TRBJ1-6	TRBV2	TRBD1	-	TGTGCCAGCAGGGACAGGGGAGATTCACCCCTCCACTTT	CASRDRGDSPLHF
TRBJ2-1	TRBV20-1	-	-	TGCAGTGCCCCCCGGGGCGTTTACAATGAGCGGTTCTTC	CSAPRGVYNERFF
TRBJ1-1	TRBV12-3/TRBV12-4	-	-	TGTGCCAGCAGTTTAGCGAAGGGGACTGAAGCTTTCTTT	CASSLAKGTEAFF
TRBJ1-2	TRBV7-8	-	-	TGTGCCAGCATCTTACCACAGGGCAACTATGGCTACACCTTC	CASILPQGNYGYTF
TRBJ2-1	TRBV11-3	-	-	TGTGCCAGCAGCCCTACGGACGACAATGAGCAGTTCTTC	CASSPTDDNEQFF
TRBJ2-7	TRBV19	-	-	TGTGCCAGTTCCGGGACTCACCCCTACGAGCAGTACTTC	CASSGTHPYEQYF
TRBJ1-2	TRBV20-1	-	-	TGCAGTGCTTTGAGAGCCGGGCAAGCCGGCTACACCTTC	CSALRAGQAGYTF
TRBJ2-7	TRBV28	TRBD2	large	TGTGCCAGCAGTTCAAAGCGGGAGTGGACCTACGAGCAGTACTTC	CASSSKREWTYEQYF
TRBJ1-5	TRBV7-8	-	-	TGTGCCAGCAGCTTGAGTGGGGGGGGCAATCAGCCCCAGCATTTT	CASSLSGGGNQPQHF
TRBJ1-6	TRBV9	TRBD1	-	TGTGCCAGCCAGGCAGGGGGGAATTCACCCCTCCACTTT	CASQAGGNSPLHF
TRBJ2-3	TRBV6-5	-	-	TGTGCCAGCAGTTACCCCCAGGAGGTGAACACAGATACGCAGTATTTT	CASSYPQEVNTDTQYF
TRBJ1-2	TRBV4-1	-	-	TGCGCCAGCAGCCAAGATTACGGGTTAGACTATGGCTACACCTTC	CASSQDYGLDYGYTF
TRBJ2-3	TRBV6-5	-	-	TGTGCCAGCAGTTCCAAAGTGGCGGGACAATTCACAGATACGCAGTATTTT	CASSSKVAGQFTDTQYF
TRBJ2-1	TRBV10-3	-	once	TGTGCCATCAGCCGACTAACTAGCGTGAGGGGGTATGAGCAGTTCTTC	CAISRLTSVRGYEQFF
TRBJ1-5	TRBV28	-	few	TGTGCCAGCAGTTATAGCAATCAGCCCCAGCATTTT	CASSYSNQPQHF
TRBJ2-1	TRBV12-3/TRBV12-4	-	-	TGTGCCAGCAGATCCCGACGCTCGAGCTCCTACAATGAGCAGTTCTTC	CASRSRRSSSYNEQFF
TRBJ2-1	TRBV19	TRBD2	-	TGTGCCAGTAGTATCGAGCGGGAGTACGCTGAGCAGTTCTTC	CASSIEREYAEQFF
TRBJ1-6	TRBV11-2	-	-	TGTGCCAGCAGCGTTCGGGGGATCGGGGATTCACCCCTCCACTTT	CASSVRGIGDSPLHF